A single sample gave rise to the 28 T cell receptor beta chains below, sequenced in a study of blood T cell repertoires in COVID-19. Generated by immunoSEQ multiplex PCR, the TCRdb table keeps only in-frame clones and is missing some. The sample contains over 250,000 clones, roughly 90% of which appear only once. The sequenced sample was peripheral blood. These receptors originate from a young woman with acute or convalescent COVID-19.

V and J are TRBV2 and TRBJ2-5; weak D call: TRBD1 (6 bases). The germline V gene encodes CDR1 SNHLY and CDR2 FYNNEI. The CDR3 sequence is 14 residues long. Trimming took off 7 bases at V and 2 bases at J, with 14 bases between the two ends. The CDR3 reads CASIFQGRQETQYF. The CDR3 nucleotides are TGTGCCAGCATCTTCCAGGGGAGACAAGAGACCCAGTACTTC.

The CDR3 sequence is CASSLLPFGTGELFF. As DNA, the CDR3 is TGTGCCAGCAGCTTACTCCCATTCGGCACCGGGGAGCTGTTTTTT. The chain recombines TRBV7-3 with TRBJ2-2; the D is unclear. Trimming shortened V by 2 bases and J by 4 bases, and 11 bases separated the two germline ends. CDR1 and CDR2 (germline): SGHTA, FQGTGA. CDR3 length: 15 amino acids.

A single count supports this clone. The rearrangement links TRBV3-1 (or the pseudogene TRBV3-2) to TRBJ1-2, with D possibly matching TRBD1 (5 bases). Per germline, CDR1 LGHDT and CDR2 YNNKEL (reference sequence). V shed 6 bases and J shed 4 bases, with 15 bases lying between them. The CDR3 sequence is 14 residues long. For the CDR3, the DNA is TGTGCCAGCAGAGCTGACAGAAACCTCTATGGCTACACCTTC. It is translated as CASRADRNLYGYTF.

The genes are TRBV19 and TRBJ1-5, with D tentatively TRBD1 (5 bases). Germline CDR1 and CDR2: LNHDA and SQIVND (reference sequence). The CDR3 sequence is 12 residues long. Trimming stripped 3 bases from V and 9 bases from J, with 9 bases between. CDR3 coding DNA: TGTGCCAGTAGTATGTTGGGGGGGCCCCAGCATTTT. Its protein product is CASSMLGGPQHF. Complete variable domain (other parts from reference TRBV19 and TRBJ1-5): DGGITQSPKYLFRKEGQNVTLSCEQNLNHDAMYWYRQDPGQGLRLIYYSQIVNDFQKGDIAEGYSVSREKKESFPLTVTSAQKNPTAFYLCASSMLGGPQHFGDGTRLSIL.

The gene calls are TRBV20-1 and TRBJ2-5; D uncertain. Per germline, CDR1 DFQATT and CDR2 SNEGSKA (reference sequence). V gave up 5 bases and J gave up 2 bases, with 6 bases separating them. CDR3 length equals 11 residues. This CDR3 is CSAPLQETQYF. The CDR3 DNA reads TGCAGTGCTCCACTACAAGAGACCCAGTACTTC.

This chain connects TRBV5-4 to TRBJ2-7, with 12 bases that match TRBD1. Losses at the gene ends were 4 bases for V and 6 bases for J; bases not matched to a gene: 5. The CDR3 has 14 amino acids. Germline V CDR1 and CDR2: SGHNT, YYREEE (reference sequence). The CDR3 DNA follows: TGTGCCAGCAGCCGGGGACAGGGGGCATTCGAGCAGTACTTC. This codes for CASSRGQGAFEQYF.

The chain employs TRBV27 and TRBJ2-3; 14 bases are shared with TRBD2. The CDR3 runs 16 residues. V lost 4 bases to trimming and J lost 8 bases; unmatched junction nucleotides: 8. Germline CDR1 MNHEY, CDR2 SMNVEV (reference sequence). CDR3 in DNA: TGTGCCAGCAGTTACCTCGGGACTAGCGGGGGTGCTACGCAGTATTTT. Protein: CASSYLGTSGGATQYF.

The rearrangement joins TRBV5-4 to TRBJ2-5, with 12 positions matching TRBD2. This CDR3 region has 17 residues. Per germline, CDR1 SGHNT and CDR2 YYREEE (reference sequence). J gave up 1 base and V 4 bases, and 8 bases lay outside the gene matches. The CDR3 protein is CASSRGLAGWAQETQYF. CDR3 in DNA: TGTGCCAGCAGCCGCGGACTAGCGGGATGGGCCCAAGAGACCCAGTACTTC.

Details on this clone: In the same sample, other DNA sequences code for this CDR3. The chain employs TRBV27 and TRBJ1-5; 7 nucleotides agree with TRBD1. The length of the CDR3 is 14 residues. Germline-derived CDR1 and CDR2 are MNHEY and SMNVEV (reference sequence). Losses at the gene ends were 5 bases for V and 2 bases for J; bases not matched to a gene: 3. Here the CDR3 reads CASSPGTGNQPQHF. CDR3 sequence (DNA): TGTGCCAGCAGTCCCGGGACAGGCAATCAGCCCCAGCATTTT.

The chain has TRBV6-5 and TRBJ2-2, with 8 bases that match TRBD2. J was trimmed by 5 bases and V by 4 bases; bases with no gene match: 6. Germline lookup yields CDR1 MNHEY and CDR2 SVGAGI. The CDR3 is made up of 15 amino acids. In DNA form, the CDR3 reads TGTGCCAGCAGTTTTGGCCGGGGGGGGACCGGGGAGCTGTTTTTT. As protein: CASSFGRGGTGELFF.

The V call is TRBV27, the J call TRBJ2-7; D may be TRBD1 (6 bases). Germline V gives CDR1 MNHEY, CDR2 SMNVEV (reference sequence). This CDR3 has 15 residues. Trimming left V 4 bases short and J 3 bases short, with 16 bases between. CDR3 in DNA: TGTGCCAGCAGTTCGCTACAGGGTTTAATCTACGAGCAGTACTTC. Its protein is CASSSLQGLIYEQYF.

This sequence joins TRBV6-2 or TRBV6-3 and TRBJ1-5; tentative D call: TRBD1 (5 bases). V was trimmed by 0 bases and J by 5 bases, leaving 11 bases between them. The CDR3 contains 15 residues. CDR1 and CDR2 (germline): MNHEY, SVGEGT. The CDR3, as DNA: TGTGCCAGCAGTTACTCGCGCAGGGTTTATCAGCCCCAGCATTTT. This encodes CASSYSRRVYQPQHF.

The rearrangement joins TRBV21-1 to TRBJ1-6; TRBD1 is the table's D call, not checked against the DNA. TRBV21-1 is flagged as a pseudogene. The CDR3 is 15 amino acids. The CDR3 spells CASNTGTGWISPLHF. Here the CDR3 DNA reads TGTGCCAGCAACACCGGGACAGGGTGGATTTCACCCCTCCACTTT.

This clone was counted only a few times. The chain uses TRBV30 and TRBJ2-1; 10 bases are a match to TRBD2. After removal of 4 bases from V and 10 bases from J, the junction contained 7 bases not matched to a gene. There are 13 residues in the CDR3. Germline loops: CDR1 GTSNPN, CDR2 SVGIG (reference sequence). The CDR3 is CAWTSELAGEQFF. The CDR3 bases are TGTGCCTGGACGTCGGAACTAGCGGGAGAGCAGTTCTTC.

This chain uses TRBV24-1 with TRBJ2-4; no clear D. The CDR3 contains 16 residues. Trimming took off 1 base at V and 0 bases at J, with 9 bases between the two ends. Germline CDR1 is KGHDR and CDR2 is SFDVKD. This CDR3 reads CATSDFDFLAKNIQYF. The CDR3 DNA sequence: TGTGCCACCAGTGATTTTGACTTCCTAGCCAAAAACATTCAGTACTTC.

This rearrangement joins TRBV29-1 to TRBJ1-1, with D possibly matching TRBD1 (5 bases). The V end lost 6 bases, the J end lost 6 bases, and 11 bases lay between the germline ends. There are 11 residues in the CDR3. CDR1 is SQVTM and CDR2 is ANQGSEA in the germline V gene. Here the CDR3 reads CSVEPGSEAFF. DNA for the CDR3: TGCAGCGTCGAGCCAGGGTCTGAAGCTTTCTTT.

The chain recombines TRBV21-1 with TRBJ1-1. TRBV21-1 is tagged as a pseudogene. The CDR3 is 15 amino acids. The DNA for the CDR3 is TGTGCCAGCAGCAATGGCGGGGGCGAGATGGATTTAGCTTTCTTT. Protein: CASSNGGGEMDLAFF.

This chain joins TRBV30 and TRBJ2-5; 12 bases fit TRBD2. This CDR3 is 18 amino acids long. The germline gives CDR1 GTSNPN, CDR2 SVGIG (reference sequence). V lost 0 bases, J lost 2 bases, and 10 bases stayed unmatched. CDR3 nucleotides: TGTGCCTGGAGTGTAATTCGACTAGCGGGAGTTGGTCAAGAGACCCAGTACTTC. Its translation: CAWSVIRLAGVGQETQYF.

This clone appeared once. The chain links TRBV27 to TRBJ1-1; 8 bases agree with TRBD1. Germline V gives CDR1 MNHEY, CDR2 SMNVEV (reference sequence). The CDR3 loop spans 16 amino acids. Trimming cost V 6 bases and J 0 bases; bases outside gene matches: 9. CDR3 residues: CASSPRTGSMNTEAFF. The DNA for the CDR3 is TGTGCCAGCAGCCCCAGGACAGGGTCCATGAACACTGAAGCTTTCTTT.

The chain couples TRBV6-2 or TRBV6-3 to TRBJ2-7, with a tentative D call TRBD1 (5 bases). The CDR3 runs 14 residues. Trimming removed 2 bases at V and 2 bases at J, with 10 bases between. CDR1 and CDR2 from the germline V gene are MNHEY and SVGEGT. DNA for the CDR3: TGTGCCAGCAGTTACGATGACAGTACCTACGAGCAGTACTTC. Amino acid sequence: CASSYDDSTYEQYF.

The chain has TRBV18 and TRBJ2-1, with 9 bases identical to TRBD1. The junction had 10 bases not matched to a gene; V was cut back by 6 bases and J by 4 bases. The germline gives CDR1 KGHSH, CDR2 LQKENI. This CDR3 is 16 amino acids long. Written as DNA, the CDR3 is TGTGCCAGCTCCCCGCTTCGGGGACAGGGATACAATGAGCAGTTCTTC. Amino acid sequence: CASSPLRGQGYNEQFF.

The chain links TRBV9 to TRBJ2-7; D is perhaps TRBD2 (6 bases). V was trimmed by 1 base and J by 7 bases, leaving 12 bases between them. Germline loops: CDR1 SGDLS, CDR2 YYNGEE. The CDR3 length is 13 residues. CDR3 in amino acids: CASSVTLGGEQYF. CDR3 DNA: TGTGCCAGCAGCGTAACCCTGGGGGGAGAGCAGTACTTC.

The rearrangement uses TRBV2 and TRBJ1-2; 9 bases are a match to TRBD1. CDR3 size: 14 residues. V dropped 7 bases and J dropped 7; count of bases not matched to a gene: 10. Germline CDR1 SNHLY, CDR2 FYNNEI. The CDR3 sequence is CASTTGQGFSGYTF. DNA for the CDR3: TGTGCCAGCACGACGGGACAGGGCTTTTCTGGCTACACCTTC.

The V gene is TRBV15, the J gene TRBJ1-5, with D hard to call. The ends were cut back, 4 bases at V and 0 bases at J, with 10 bases in the middle. The CDR3 totals 15 residues. Germline CDR1 reads LNHNV; CDR2 reads YYDKDF (reference sequence). CDR3 protein: CATSMGSFSNQPQHF. The CDR3 bases are TGTGCCACCAGCATGGGCTCTTTTAGCAATCAGCCCCAGCATTTT.

The V call is TRBV29-1, the J call TRBJ2-7; a possible D gene is TRBD2 (5 bases). Trimming shortened V by 6 bases and J by 1 base, and 13 bases separated the two germline ends. Germline V gene lookup returns CDR1 SQVTM and CDR2 ANQGSEA. The CDR3 extends over 13 amino acids. Written as DNA, the CDR3 is TGCAGCGTAGCCATTAGCGCATCCTACGAGCAGTACTTC. Residues: CSVAISASYEQYF.

The V call is TRBV5-1, the J call TRBJ2-1, with no clear D. Per germline, CDR1 SGHRS and CDR2 YFSETQ. Trimming shortened V by 0 bases and J by 10 bases, and 5 bases separated the two germline ends. The CDR3 is made up of 11 amino acids. CDR3 nucleotide sequence: TGCGCCAGCAGCTTGGCCCGGGAGCAGTTCTTC. Translation gives CASSLAREQFF.

The CDR3 reads CASSSSRGSGANVLTF. CDR3 in DNA: TGTGCCAGCAGCTCCTCCAGGGGATCTGGGGCCAACGTCCTGACTTTC. V and J are TRBV5-4 and TRBJ2-6; a possible D gene is TRBD1 (6 bases). This CDR3 contains 16 residues. CDR1 and CDR2 from the germline V gene are SGHNT and YYREEE (reference sequence). Trimming left V 3 bases short and J 1 base short, with 11 bases between.

This chain connects TRBV4-3 to TRBJ2-5, with TRBD1 identical over 7 bases. The CDR3 contains 16 residues. CDR1 and CDR2 (germline): LGHNA, YSLEER. J gave up 4 bases and V 0 bases, and 8 bases lay outside the gene matches. The CDR3 DNA is TGCGCCAGCAGCCAAGAACCCCACAGGGGATTAGAGACCCAGTACTTC. It yields the protein CASSQEPHRGLETQYF.